The clone carrying this T cell receptor beta chain was detected only a few times. This entry belongs to a study of T-cell reconstitution after alpha-beta-depleted transplantation in children. Unique molecular identifiers were built into the TCRbeta library. TCRdb re-called the PCR reads with MiXCR, one entry per CDR3 protein. The table includes about 610,000 distinct CDR3 sequences, about 10% detected once. This CDR3 is built from 14 residues. V was pared by 9 bases and J by 5 bases, with 10 bases of the junction left unmatched. Germline assignment: CDR1 MGHDK and CDR2 SYGVNS. The V gene is TRBV25-1, the J gene TRBJ2-5; TRBD1 agrees at 9 bases. The sample in question was PBMCs from the stem cell graft donor, obtained from the stem cell graft. The origin of this receptor is a human donor who donated a stem cell graft to a child with acute myeloid leukemia. Written as DNA, the CDR3 is TGTGCCAGTGCTAAAGGACAGGGGCTCGAGACCCAGTACTTC. It is translated as CASAKGQGLETQYF.